This T cell receptor beta chain appears in the sequencing data of a study of identical twins (TCRdb year 2016). Regarding the study in general: To test whether fetal clonotypes persist, this study deep-sequenced TCR alpha and beta repertoires from monozygotic twins, from unrelated adults of various ages, and from cord blood. To rule out contamination, replicate twin experiments were performed at different times with different library preparation protocols. Study-wide conclusions, independent of this receptor: Zero-insertion analyses could be partly confounded by invariant T cells such as MAIT and iNKT, although diverse VJ usage argued against such confounding for most clonotypes. In beta out-of-frame sequences, excess twin sharing was weaker, because having fewer shared sequences lowered the signal-to-noise ratio. Because the same donors could not be followed over many years, the conclusions relied on cross-sectional statistical analysis. Compared with coincidental sharing between unrelated individuals, out-of-frame TCR alpha sequences shared between twins had an excess of sequences with low generation probability. Out-of-frame TCR alpha sharing in monozygotic twins was systematically underestimated by recombination models, whereas sharing between unrelated individuals was in agreement with the recombination models. Abundant cord blood beta clonotypes had fewer insertions, young adult naive repertoires showed a similar but weaker trend, and memory repertoires showed no such trend.

The method behind the library was 5' RACE. Sequencing was carried out with an Illumina HiSeq 2000. A universal primer binding site was introduced by template switching, and a unique molecular identifier was present in the final cDNA, enabling accurate counting of TCR cDNA molecules. Specific primers in the conserved constant-segment region were used to synthesize first-strand cDNA for TCR alpha and beta chains. To control for contamination, every cDNA library was double barcoded, receiving both a SMART-Mk sample barcode and Illumina barcodes. TruSeq adapter sequences along with Illumina sample barcodes were introduced in two successive PCR steps. The TCR alpha and beta cDNA libraries were sequenced on the Illumina HiSeq platform using custom primers. Per the original workflow: MiGEC was used to process raw reads and extract unique molecular identifiers, and MiXCR was used to find CDR3 positions. For each individual, recombination models were inferred using an EM algorithm with the repgenHMM and IGoR tools. Shared clonotypes were analyzed with the tcR package in R, and sharing was normalized by the product of cloneset sizes. Out-of-frame nonproductive sequences were analyzed to study raw recombination free of thymic and clonal selection effects. TCRdb trimmed public reads at Q25 via fastp, called clones via MiXCR and kept in-frame beta chains. Every distinct CDR3 protein forms one entry, paired with its most common genes and DNA. V and J calls and clone size were set by TCRdb, not the authors. The table for this sample lists approximately 500,000 distinct CDR3 sequences; approximately 24% of them were counted only once. The ten largest clonotypes hold roughly 2.8% of the sample.

The sample holds a few counts of this clonotype. This clone's antigen is unknown. Per-nucleotide qualities are absent, and no much larger clonotype sits a single base away. From its cysteine to its phenylalanine, the CDR3 spans 16 amino acids. Left in the record is the CDR3 DNA by itself, 48 bases read in frame from the first base. From a lookup of the germline V gene, CDR1 and CDR2 are SGHDT and YYEEEE. V ends up 4 bases short and J 1 base short, with an unmatched junction base count of 6. Every donor in the study was a healthy Caucasian. The twin cohort comprised three pairs of female monozygotic twins, all aged roughly 18 to 30 years. CD4+ and CD8+ T cell populations were isolated with positive isolation kits from Invitrogen. This sample also appeared in a second study, on T cells expressing NK-cell markers. The second study reports: Eight or nine donors provided sorted CD3+CD56+NKG2C+, CD3+CD56+NKG2C- and CD3+CD56-NKG2C+ T-cell subsets, whose TCR beta-chain repertoires were profiled. Among the eight sequenced donors, only one was HCMV-seronegative, while the other seven were HCMV-seropositive. To restrict sorting to alphabetaTCR-expressing T cells, an anti-gammadeltaTCR antibody was added in several experiments. In a handful of donors, the dominant CD3+CD56+NKG2C+ clonotypes were among the top 10 CD8+ clonotypes and accounted for about 1.0-7.5% of CD8+ T cells. Those dominant clonotypes were again the most abundant among CD3+CD56-NKG2C+ cells in a handful of donors, at roughly 28.3-65%. Whether the expanded NKG2C-expressing T cell clones were specific for HCMV antigens remained unclear. All eight donors whose samples were sequenced were randomly selected healthy volunteers, three of them men and five women. HCMV-specific IgG was detected in serum with a commercial ELISA kit to determine HCMV serostatus. MIGEC was used to demultiplex reads and group the reads by UMI, and MiTCR was used to assemble and quantify clonotypes. To exclude erroneous sequences, only TCR cDNA sequences supported by at least two reads were retained. Downstream repertoire analysis used the tcR package, and clonotypes were matched across fractions by CDR3 nucleotide sequence plus V segment. Antigen specificity was annotated against VDJdb with VDJmatch, allowing one amino acid substitution in CDR3.

The rearrangement combines TRBV5-6 with TRBJ1-1; TRBD1 aligns with 11 central bases. Sequencing was done on a sample of CD4+ T cells sorted from blood. The origin of this receptor is a woman aged 18-35 years in good health. The sequence in DNA is TGTGCCAGCAGCCGATCGGACAGGGGGCCGAACACTGAAGCTTTCTTT. Translated, this gives CASSRSDRGPNTEAFF.